This T cell receptor (beta chain) appears in the sequencing data of a study of regulatory T cells in long-lasting Graves disease. Assembly of TCR beta libraries relied on iRepertoire HTBI primers together with Arm-PCR of CDR3 regions. In the study's own analysis: Overall, samples carried some 67 TRBV and about 14 TRBJ segments. TCRdb independently ran MiXCR on the multiplex PCR reads; one entry per CDR3 protein. None of the V and J calls come from the authors' own analysis; TCRdb made them. This sample has 500,000 to 800,000 distinct CDR3 sequences; approximately 31% occur once, and the top ten carry under 55%. Time point here: persistent/refractory GD, antithyroid drugs over 5 years with positive TRAb. RNA isolated from PBMCs was used to make the TCR library. Germline trimming cut 7 bases from V and 4 bases from J; bases unmatched to any gene: 7. The CDR3 extends over 13 amino acids. The germline CDR1 and CDR2 sequences are DFQATT and SNEGSKA (reference sequence).

The sequence was collected from a female donor with Graves disease. The input for sequencing was peripheral blood mononuclear cells (PBMCs), taken when the disease was refractory, from a patient treated with antithyroid drugs. V gene TRBV20-1 combines with J gene TRBJ1-5, with 7 nucleotides matching TRBD1. The CDR3 coding sequence is TGCAGTGTTCGCCGGGACAGAAATCAGCCCCAGCATTTT. It encodes CSVRRDRNQPQHF.